This paragraph reports one T cell receptor beta chain. Its antigen specificity is not known. No clone much larger than this one lies a single base away; base qualities are absent. Library generation was performed with PCR. At the Johns Hopkins FTIC core, DNA from the cultured CD4+ T cells underwent TCR sequencing with the Oncomine TCR Beta short-read assay. Genomic DNA was extracted from the cultured CD4+ T cells with the QIAamp micro DNA kit. Oncomine TCR Beta libraries from cultured CD4+ T cells were pooled with unique dual indexes and sequenced on an Illumina iSeq 100. Concerning the study's data processing: Non-productive sequences were removed, and CDR3s not starting with C, not ending with F or W, or shorter than 7 amino acids were discarded. Antigen-specific clonotypes were identified with the MANAFEST web application by comparing peptide-stimulated wells with reference and other culture wells. Positive clones required FDR below 0.05, an odds ratio above 5, and productive frequency above 0.1% in at least two of three replicate wells. Clonotypes that were significantly expanded in both SARS-CoV-2 spike wells and at least one common cold coronavirus spike condition were defined as cross-reactive. Levenshtein distances (stringdist) and unrooted phylogenetic trees (ape) in R version 3.6.1 were used to assess CDR3 homology. TCRdb cleaned the public reads at Q25 with fastp, built clones with MiXCR and kept in-frame beta chains. Here each entry gathers all rows of one CDR3 protein and keeps the most common genes and DNA. TCRdb assigned the V and J calls; the authors' analysis was not used. The sample table records some 9,100 distinct CDR3 sequences; less than 40% of these occur just once. Of the sample, just over 14% falls within the top ten clones.

The data belong to a study of vaccination and CD4 T cells after COVID-19 (dated by TCRdb to between 2020 and 2023). Turning to the overall study: The convalescent cohort comprised six males and four females, including two Hispanic individuals, seven Caucasians, two Asians and one multiracial person. Two doses of either the Pfizer-BioNTech BNT162b2 vaccine (n=8) or the Moderna mRNA-1273 vaccine (n=2) were administered to participants. Post-COVID blood samples from convalescent patients were collected a median of approximately 93 days after diagnosis, with a range of roughly 30 to 170 days. Post-vaccine blood samples were obtained a median of around 74 days after the second vaccine dose, with a range of roughly 13 to 250 days. The cultures were stimulated with overlapping spike peptide pools from SARS-CoV-2 and from the common cold coronaviruses HCoV-NL63, HCoV-OC43 and HCoV-229E. As controls, cultures received a CEFX viral epitope pool (the positive control), an HIV-1 Nef peptide pool (the negative control), or no peptide at all. In 10 COVID-19 convalescent patients and a handful of infection-naive healthy vaccine recipients, researchers compared the spike-specific CD4+ TCR repertoire from before mRNA vaccination with the repertoire from after. An earlier paper using these donors assessed, at the TCR clonotype level, memory CD4+ T cell crossreactivity between SARS-CoV-2 and common cold coronavirus spike proteins. The paper's findings and limits, for the study overall: The number of convalescent patients in the study was relatively small, and the study did not examine early timepoints following natural infection. The median count of SARS-CoV-2-reactive clonotypes went up from some 23 after infection to around 38 after vaccination, although the change was not significant. Among the post-vaccine SARS-CoV-2-reactive clones in convalescent patients, a median around 90% showed up only after vaccination, which suggests vaccine-specific priming. In convalescent patients, nearly all vaccine-specific clones (304 of 307) were found to be mono-reactive for SARS-CoV-2 spike rather than cross-reactive with common cold coronaviruses.

Taken with the paper, the label for treatment or condition translates to: approximately nine-day PBMC culture with coronavirus spike peptide pools or control peptides (ViraFEST assay). CD4+ T cells from unexposed donors were collected before the COVID-19 pandemic (2011-2018). The ViraFEST assay was used in the study, in which antigen-specific T cells were expanded with peptide pools and expanded clonotypes were subsequently identified by TCR sequencing. Over 1.5 million PBMCs per well were cultured in IMDM with roughly 5% human AB serum and around 10 IU/ml IL-2, plus 10 ug/ml peptide pools. Half of the culture medium was replaced with fresh IL-2-containing medium on days 3 and 7. After about 10 days of culture, CD4+ T cells were isolated by negative selection using the EasySep CD4+ T cell isolation kit. Unexposed donor CD4+ T cells were tested for reactivity to SARS-CoV-2 S and N and four common cold coronavirus spike pools, as cell number allowed. Ficoll-Paque Plus gradient centrifugation was used to isolate PBMCs from whole blood, and the isolated PBMCs were then either used fresh or cryopreserved at -140C. Culture conditions were generally each tested in triplicate wells. The leukapheresis product used for the unexposed donors was purchased from a commercial source.

The V and J ends are trimmed by 0 bases and 6 bases, leaving 18 bases between them. CDR1 and CDR2, per the germline V gene, are SGHRS and YFSETQ. Measured from the cysteine to the phenylalanine, the CDR3 is 16 residues long. The only DNA kept is the CDR3, 48 bases in frame from the first base. The sequence derives from a human donor in good health. The V and J genes are TRBV5-1 and TRBJ1-2; TRBD1 is a weak D gene call, 6 bases matching. Sequencing input: CD4+ T cells from blood, cultured in vitro. The DNA reads as follows: TGCGCCAGCAGCTTGGATTCGACAGGCCCCATCCATGGCTACACCTTC. It is translated as CASSLDSTGPIHGYTF.